This T cell receptor (beta chain) was documented in a study of blood T cell repertoires in COVID-19 (dated by TCRdb to the early 2020s). About the full investigation: The collaborator samples originated in the United States, Italy and Spain and spanned the acute and convalescent phases of COVID-19. The prospective study material was composed of cDNA or gDNA derived from T cells, B-cell-depleted T cells, or PBMCs. Subjects who had been exposed to COVID-19, were actively infected with it, or had recovered from it provided the deeply sampled blood TCRbeta repertoires that made up the dataset. Samples were obtained from the ongoing ImmuneRACE study (first 160 participants) and from about 1,300 subjects provided by 6 global collaborators. The sample metadata nearly always contained a de-identified subject ID, COVID-19 status, age in years and sex. Where available, HLA class I and class II types were obtained from metadata supplied by the sample provider rather than from assay-based typing. A freely available public database, intended as a resource for researchers studying the immune response to SARS-CoV-2, is where the repertoires were released.

The immunoSEQ Assay, a bias-controlled multiplex PCR, was used to amplify TCRbeta CDR3 regions from genomic DNA. The paper's data handling went like this. Nucleated cell counts per sample were estimated from amplification of reference gene primers within the assay. To quantify the absolute abundance of each unique TCRbeta CDR3 rearrangement, sequence reads were collapsed and filtered. For each sample, productive Simpson clonality was calculated as the square root of Simpson's diversity index over productive rearrangements. The table was pulled from immuneACCESS by TCRdb, which kept in-frame rearrangements only. Such tables lose some clones; where checked, under half of the loss comes from unresolved V genes, and the rest has no known cause. V, J and clone size are taken as reported in that table, and D and trimming were inferred from the DNA itself. The sample table holds under 200,000 clones, of which over 80% were seen once. 3.9% of the sample comes from the top ten.

Samples from volunteer blood donors who had recovered from COVID-19 were contributed by a second Seattle source. Collaborating institutions collected whole blood in K2EDTA tubes following their own protocols. For TCRbeta analysis, collaborators shipped samples as frozen whole blood, isolated PBMCs, or DNA extracted from either of those sample types. Paper-wide results and their limitations: The amount of clinical and demographic metadata varied by source and participant and was provided uncurated.

The table lists this clone with a few counts. The specificity of this receptor is unknown. Base-call qualities are not available, and no considerably larger clone is one nucleotide away. Specimen: peripheral blood. This sequence was found in a woman aged 55-69 years who had recovered from COVID-19.

CDR3 protein: CASSFSGGNQPQHF. The DNA reads TGTGCCAGCAGCTTCTCGGGAGGCAATCAGCCCCAGCATTTT. Recombination connected TRBV11-2 to TRBJ1-5, with no D gene named confidently. CDR1 and CDR2 are drawn from the germline V gene: SGHAT, FQNNGV. V was cut back by 3 bases and J by 2 bases, leaving a gap of 8 bases between them. Its CDR3 holds 14 amino acids, cysteine through phenylalanine. The read is trimmed to its CDR3 DNA, 42 bases read in frame from base 1.